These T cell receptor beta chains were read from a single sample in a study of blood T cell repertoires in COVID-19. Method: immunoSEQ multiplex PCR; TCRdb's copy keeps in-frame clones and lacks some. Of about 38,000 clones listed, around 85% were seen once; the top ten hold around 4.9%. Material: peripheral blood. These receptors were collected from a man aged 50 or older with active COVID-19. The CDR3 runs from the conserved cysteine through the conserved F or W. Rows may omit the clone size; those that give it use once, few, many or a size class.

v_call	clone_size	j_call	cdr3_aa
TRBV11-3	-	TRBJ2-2	CASSPAVLSGELFF
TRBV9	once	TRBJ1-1	CASGIAGTGGSGDTEAFF
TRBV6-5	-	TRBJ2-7	CASSYSVADEQYF
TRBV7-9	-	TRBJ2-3	CASSRTSDPTDTQYF
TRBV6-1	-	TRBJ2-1	CASSETRAIYNEQFF
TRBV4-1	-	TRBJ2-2	CASSQGQGGLTGELFF
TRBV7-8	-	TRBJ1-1	CASSLAQGNTEAFF
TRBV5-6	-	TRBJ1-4	CASSLLATNEKLFF
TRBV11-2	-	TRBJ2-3	CASSFSLHLAGAPGEAQYF
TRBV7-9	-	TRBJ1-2	CASSRSTGVLYGYTF
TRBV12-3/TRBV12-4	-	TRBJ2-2	CASSSRVHGELFF
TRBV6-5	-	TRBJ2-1	CASKWGLAGLEQFF
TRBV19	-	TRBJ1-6	CASTEQTGGSPLHF
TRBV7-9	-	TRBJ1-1	CASSLDRSKTGPLGTEAFF
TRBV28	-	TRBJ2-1	CASSRQGYEQFF
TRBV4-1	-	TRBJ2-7	CASSQEKRQGHYEQYF
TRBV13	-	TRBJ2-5	CASSLELAASETQYF
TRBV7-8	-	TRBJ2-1	CASSIGLAGAYNEQFF
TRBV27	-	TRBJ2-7	CASSPGPGLAGVRYEQYF
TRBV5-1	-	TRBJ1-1	CASSLLGANTEAFF
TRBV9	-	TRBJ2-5	CASSPTYETQYF
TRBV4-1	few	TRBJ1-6	CASSQDFTGNNSPLHF
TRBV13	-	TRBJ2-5	CASSLTVGQLQETQYF